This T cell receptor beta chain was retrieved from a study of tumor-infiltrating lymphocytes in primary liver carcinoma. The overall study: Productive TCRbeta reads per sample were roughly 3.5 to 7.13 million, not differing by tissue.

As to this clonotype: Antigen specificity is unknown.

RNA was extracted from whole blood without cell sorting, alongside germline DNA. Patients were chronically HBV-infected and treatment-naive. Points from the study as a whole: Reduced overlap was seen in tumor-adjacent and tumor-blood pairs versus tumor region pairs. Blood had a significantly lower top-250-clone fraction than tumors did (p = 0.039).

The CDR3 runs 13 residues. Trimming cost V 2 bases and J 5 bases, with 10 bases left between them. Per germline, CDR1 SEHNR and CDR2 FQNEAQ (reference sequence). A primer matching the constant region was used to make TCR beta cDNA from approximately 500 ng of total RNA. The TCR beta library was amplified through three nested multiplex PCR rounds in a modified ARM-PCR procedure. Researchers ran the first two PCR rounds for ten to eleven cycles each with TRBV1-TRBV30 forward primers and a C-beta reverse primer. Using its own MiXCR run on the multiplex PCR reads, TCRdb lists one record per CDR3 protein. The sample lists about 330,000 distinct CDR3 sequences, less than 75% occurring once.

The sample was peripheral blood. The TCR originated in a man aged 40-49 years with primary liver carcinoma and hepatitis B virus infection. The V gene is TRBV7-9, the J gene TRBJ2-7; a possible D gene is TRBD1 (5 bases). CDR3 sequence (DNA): TGTGCCAGCAGCTTACAGGGAATTGACGAGCAGTACTTC. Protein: CASSLQGIDEQYF.